This T cell receptor (beta chain) was recovered during a study of CD8 T cells in ankylosing spondylitis. From germline, CDR1 is MNHEY and CDR2 SMNVEV (reference sequence). CDR3 length: 12 residues. Using quantitative 5'-RACE with molecular barcodes, the authors made TCR beta libraries. TCRdb fed the 5' RACE reads into MiXCR, producing one record per CDR3 protein. The sample has roughly 160,000 distinct CDR3 sequences, around a tenth seen once. Concerning this clonotype itself: Its antigen is not known. Just one base apart from a much larger clone, this may be a read error.

Findings of the study overall: Reportedly, matched ankylosing spondylitis synovial fluid was significantly enriched for disease-linked clones.

The material sequenced was blood, either unsorted or a sorted T cell fraction (not recorded which). The chain links TRBV27 to TRBJ1-2; 9 nucleotides line up with TRBD1. This receptor was taken from a male donor with ankylosing spondylitis or in good health (not recorded which). CDR3 nucleotides: TGTGCCGGCAGTCCTGGGACAGGGCCCTACACCTTC. This sequence encodes CAGSPGTGPYTF.